These 30 T cell receptor beta chains share one sample of origin, sequenced in a study of cytomegalovirus exposure and HLA in healthy donors. The study ran its PCR with 60 Vbeta and 13 Jbeta primers. Clones were read by immunoSEQ multiplex PCR, and TCRdb kept only the in-frame ones, dropping some. The sample carries 85,000 to 95,000 clones, 6% to 9% recorded once. The sequenced sample consisted of PBMCs. All receptors derive from a man aged 45-65 years in good health and CMV-seronegative.

This chain joins TRBV4-3 and TRBJ2-1; 7 positions agree with TRBD2. The V gene end was trimmed by 1 base and the J gene end by 8 bases; junction bases not matched to a gene: 14. The CDR3 runs 17 residues. Germline V gene lookup returns CDR1 LGHNA and CDR2 YSLEER. DNA for the CDR3: TGCGCCAGCAGCCAAGGGGGGGTAGCGGGCCCCTGGGATGAGCAGTTCTTC. This sequence encodes CASSQGGVAGPWDEQFF.

The rearrangement links TRBV11-2 to TRBJ2-2; 7 nucleotides align to TRBD2. The CDR3 spans 17 residues. Germline CDR1 and CDR2: SGHAT and FQNNGV. With V trimmed by 8 bases and J by 5 bases, 17 bases remained unmatched. For the CDR3, the DNA is TGTGCCAGCGGGTATTGGGCGCGGACGGGGGGAACCGGGGAGCTGTTTTTT. It translates to CASGYWARTGGTGELFF.

This chain joins TRBV5-1 and TRBJ2-7, with TRBD1 matching 7 bases. Germline CDR1 SGHRS, CDR2 YFSETQ. Trimming at V came to 4 bases and at J to 5 bases, leaving 9 bases not matched to a gene. The CDR3 consists of 14 residues. CDR3 sequence reads: CASSTATGMHEQYF. CDR3 bases: TGCGCCAGCAGCACCGCGACAGGGATGCACGAGCAGTACTTC.

The chain recombines TRBV18 with TRBJ1-2, with D unresolved. Per germline, CDR1 KGHSH and CDR2 LQKENI. The CDR3 is made up of 15 amino acids. Trimming cost V 3 bases and J 5 bases, with 16 bases left between them. The CDR3 DNA is TGTGCCAGCTCACCCCCATCCGGAGGACCATATGGCTACACCTTC. Translated, it gives CASSPPSGGPYGYTF.

As concerns this clone: Mismatch with germline at one junction end may stem from a read error. The CDR3 loop is CASSFWAPQETQYF. For the CDR3, the DNA is TGTGCTAGCAGCTTTTGGGCTCCTCAAGAGACCCAGTACTTC. The rearrangement joins TRBV7-7 to TRBJ2-5; D is undetermined. This CDR3 is built from 14 residues. Germline CDR1 is SSHAT and CDR2 is FNYEAQ (reference sequence).

Here the CDR3 reads CASSPSGGSSYEQYF. The CDR3 DNA is TGTGCCAGCTCGCCGTCGGGGGGGAGCTCCTACGAGCAGTACTTC. V is TRBV18 and J is TRBJ2-7; 8 bases fit TRBD2. This CDR3 is 15 amino acids long. The germline CDR1 and CDR2 sequences are KGHSH and LQKENI. J lost 0 bases, V lost 6 bases, and 7 bases had no gene match.

This chain joins TRBV4-1 and TRBJ2-7, with D uncertain. Germline loops: CDR1 MGHRA, CDR2 YSYEKL. With 0 bases removed from V and 3 bases from J, the gap between germline ends came to 15 bases. The CDR3 length is 16 residues. The CDR3 region is CASSQDSNSPLYEQYF. The CDR3 DNA is TGCGCCAGCAGCCAAGATTCGAACTCGCCGCTCTACGAGCAGTACTTC.

The genes are TRBV7-3 and TRBJ2-3; TRBD2 matches at 7 bases. CDR1 is SGHTA, CDR2 FQGTGA, per germline. Trimming cost V 10 bases and J 9 bases; bases outside gene matches: 13. The CDR3 contains 13 residues. The CDR3 DNA follows: TGTGCCACAGGAGCGGGGAGTTCAGGAACGCAGTATTTT. Its translation: CATGAGSSGTQYF.

The J gene is TRBJ2-1, the V gene TRBV10-3, with D unresolved. The length of the CDR3 is 13 residues. Germline CDR1 reads ENHRY; CDR2 reads SYGVKD. Trimming shortened V by 7 bases and J by 1 base, and 8 bases separated the two germline ends. The CDR3: CAIKELSYNEQFF. CDR3 bases: TGTGCCATCAAGGAGTTGTCCTACAATGAGCAGTTCTTC.

This clone was seen only a few times. This sequence joins TRBV19 and TRBJ2-6; D unclear. The CDR3 runs to 13 residues. In germline, CDR1 is LNHDA, CDR2 SQIVND (reference sequence). Trimming took off 8 bases at V and 0 bases at J, with 5 bases between the two ends. Written as DNA, the CDR3 is TGTGCCAGTTCATTCTCTGGGGCCAACGTCCTGACTTTC. This codes for CASSFSGANVLTF.

This clone qualifies as medium-sized (0.01 to 0.1%). The chain joins TRBV10-3 to TRBJ2-2, with D perhaps TRBD2 (6 bases). V lost 10 bases and J lost 0, with 12 bases in between. Looked up from germline, CDR1 is ENHRY and CDR2 is SYGVKD. This CDR3 region has 14 residues. The CDR3 is CARPGAPNTGELFF. CDR3 DNA sequence: TGTGCCAGGCCGGGAGCGCCGAACACCGGGGAGCTGTTTTTT.

The rearrangement links TRBV6-6 to TRBJ2-7; D not resolved. CDR3 length: 11 amino acids. Germline V lookup: CDR1 MNHNY, CDR2 SVGAGI (reference sequence). Trimming removed 4 bases at V and 7 bases at J, with 8 bases between. The CDR3 DNA reads as TGTGCCAGCAGTTTCCTTAGTGAGCAGTACTTC. This translates into CASSFLSEQYF.

V usage is TRBV5-4 and J usage is TRBJ1-1; a possible D gene is TRBD1 (6 bases). V was trimmed by 3 bases and J by 3 bases, leaving 12 bases between them. The CDR3 is made up of 14 amino acids. The germline V gene has CDR1 SGHNT and CDR2 YYREEE (reference sequence). This CDR3 reads CASSWGQGDTEAFF. The CDR3 nucleotides are TGTGCCAGCAGCTGGGGGCAGGGCGACACTGAAGCTTTCTTT. The whole variable domain, filled in from reference TRBV5-4 and TRBJ1-1, reads ETGVTQSPTHLIKTRGQQVTLRCSSQSGHNTVSWYQQALGQGPQFIFQYYREEENGRGNFPPRFSGLQFPNYSSELNVNALELDDSALYLCASSWGQGDTEAFFGQGTRLTVV.

This chain uses TRBV4-3 with TRBJ2-1; 9 nucleotides line up with TRBD2. After removal of 0 bases from V and 8 bases from J, the junction contained 8 bases not matched to a gene. Germline-derived CDR1 and CDR2 are LGHNA and YSLEER. This CDR3 is built from 16 residues. The CDR3 sequence: CASSQEHGSGRHEQFF. The CDR3 DNA reads as TGCGCCAGCAGCCAAGAGCATGGTAGCGGGAGACATGAGCAGTTCTTC.

The chain uses TRBV5-1 and TRBJ2-5, with a tentative D call TRBD2 (7 bases). V was pared by 4 bases and J by 3 bases, with 13 bases between. This CDR3 contains 14 residues. Germline V lookup: CDR1 SGHRS, CDR2 YFSETQ. The CDR3 protein is CASSLGGPEETQYF. CDR3 nucleotide sequence: TGCGCCAGCAGCCTCGGGGGGCCAGAAGAGACCCAGTACTTC.

In its sample, this clone was seen a few times. The J gene is TRBJ1-2, the V gene TRBV10-2, with a weak D call TRBD1 (5 bases). The CDR3 sequence is 15 residues long. Between the trimmed V and J ends, which lost 3 bases and 5 bases, there was a span of 16 bases. CDR1 and CDR2 (germline): WSHSY, SAAADI. The DNA of the CDR3 is TGCGCCAGCAGTGATGACGACAGAAGCTTTTATGGCTACACCTTC. This codes for CASSDDDRSFYGYTF.

The chain's CDR3 is CASSPAFIRTGANYGYTF. The CDR3 region has the DNA TGTGCCAGCAGTCCTGCGTTTATTCGGACAGGTGCGAACTATGGCTACACCTTC. This rearrangement joins TRBV27 to TRBJ1-2; TRBD1 matches 7 bases. The germline V gene has CDR1 MNHEY and CDR2 SMNVEV (reference sequence). The CDR3 runs 18 residues. V shed 5 bases and J 2 bases; nucleotides not matched to a gene: 17.

The sample holds a few counts of this clone. The genes are TRBV5-1 and TRBJ2-7; D might be TRBD2 (5 bases). Trimming cost V 0 bases and J 0 bases, with 10 bases left between them. The germline gives CDR1 SGHRS, CDR2 YFSETQ. The CDR3 totals 15 residues. The CDR3 here is CASSLDPGNSYEQYF. For the CDR3, the DNA is TGCGCCAGCAGCTTGGATCCGGGGAACTCCTACGAGCAGTACTTC.

The genes are TRBV28 and TRBJ1-5; TRBD1 agrees at 9 bases. Germline V lookup: CDR1 MDHEN, CDR2 SYDVKM. Losses at the gene ends were 4 bases for V and 4 bases for J; bases not matched to a gene: 5. This CDR3 has 15 residues. CDR3 bases: TGTGCCAGCAGTTCCTCGGGACAGGGTAATCAGCCCCAGCATTTT. As protein: CASSSSGQGNQPQHF.

This clone has just a few counts. The V call is TRBV7-8, the J call TRBJ2-1; 11 bases are a match to TRBD2. Germline V CDR1 and CDR2: SGHVS, FQNEAQ. V shed 7 bases, J shed 0 bases, and the junction held 11 bases outside the gene matches. This CDR3 comprises 18 residues. The CDR3 DNA is TGTGCCAGCATCCATCGGGGACTAGCGGAGAGCTCCTACAATGAGCAGTTCTTC. As protein: CASIHRGLAESSYNEQFF.

The DNA of the CDR3 is TGTGCCAGTAGTAACGCAGGGGACTACGACAATGAGCAGTTCTTC. Protein product: CASSNAGDYDNEQFF. The gene calls are TRBV19 and TRBJ2-1, with D perhaps TRBD2 (7 bases). V lost 4 bases and J lost 5, with 15 bases in between. Germline CDR1 LNHDA, CDR2 SQIVND (reference sequence). The CDR3 extends over 15 amino acids. The whole variable domain, remainder taken from reference TRBV19 and TRBJ2-1, is DGGITQSPKYLFRKEGQNVTLSCEQNLNHDAMYWYRQDPGQGLRLIYYSQIVNDFQKGDIAEGYSVSREKKESFPLTVTSAQKNPTAFYLCASSNAGDYDNEQFFGPGTRLTVL.

This clone has just a few counts. The chain is built from TRBV20-1 and TRBJ1-1; D gene ambiguous. Germline V CDR1 and CDR2: DFQATT, SNEGSKA (reference sequence). The CDR3 consists of 11 residues. Trimming stripped 7 bases from V and 6 bases from J, with 12 bases between. CDR3 coding DNA: TGCAGTGGTCTAAAAGATCCTGAAGCTTTCTTT. Residues: CSGLKDPEAFF.

The CDR3 DNA reads as TGTGCCAGCAGCCCGCCCAGGATGGGTAGTGAAAAACTGTTTTTT. Protein: CASSPPRMGSEKLFF. This chain links TRBV7-9 with TRBJ1-4; D is unclear. V was trimmed by 5 bases and J by 7 bases, leaving 17 bases between them. CDR1 is SEHNR, CDR2 FQNEAQ, per germline (reference sequence). The CDR3 sequence is 15 residues long. The entire variable domain, with the rest obtained from reference TRBV7-9 and TRBJ1-4, is as follows: DTGVSQNPRHKITKRGQNVTFRCDPISEHNRLYWYRQTLGQGPEFLTYFQNEAQLEKSRLLSDRFSAERPKGSFSTLEIQRTEQGDSAMYLCASSPPRMGSEKLFFGSGTQLSVL.

This clone was seen a handful of times. The chain combines TRBV7-2 with TRBJ2-5, with TRBD2 matching over 11 bases. CDR1 is SGHTA, CDR2 FQGNSA, per germline. Trimming took 5 bases from V and 5 from J; bases not matched to a gene: 13. The CDR3 spans 17 residues. The CDR3 protein is CASSPLAGGLRVETQYF. DNA for the CDR3: TGTGCCAGCAGCCCCCTAGCGGGGGGACTCAGGGTGGAGACCCAGTACTTC.

V gene TRBV6-1 combines with J gene TRBJ1-1, with D maybe TRBD1 (6 bases). Between the trimmed V and J ends, which lost 8 bases and 6 bases, there was a span of 22 bases. CDR3 length equals 15 residues. The germline CDR1 and CDR2 sequences are MNHNS and SASEGT. The CDR3 nucleotides are TGTGCCAGCCAAATCACAGGGTTAGGGGTATCTGAAGCTTTCTTT. Protein sequence: CASQITGLGVSEAFF.

The chain employs TRBV10-2 and TRBJ1-1; possible D gene TRBD1, 5 bases. This CDR3 contains 13 residues. Between the trimmed V and J ends, which lost 6 bases and 4 bases, there was a span of 12 bases. Germline CDR1 WSHSY, CDR2 SAAADI. The CDR3 sequence: CASRSGTFTEAFF. DNA for the CDR3: TGCGCCAGCAGGTCCGGGACTTTCACTGAAGCTTTCTTT.

This clone was counted between two and nine times. This chain joins TRBV9 and TRBJ1-1, with D maybe TRBD1 (5 bases). Looked up from germline, CDR1 is SGDLS and CDR2 is YYNGEE. Trimming took 2 bases from V and 1 from J, leaving 12 bases between them. The CDR3 extends over 15 amino acids. The CDR3: CASSVKAGRNTEAFF. In DNA, the CDR3 is TGTGCCAGCAGCGTTAAAGCAGGGCGGAACACTGAAGCTTTCTTT.

In its sample, this clone was seen many times. The chain combines TRBV6-1 with TRBJ2-5; 10 bases line up with TRBD1. The trim removed 1 base at V and 4 bases at J, leaving 9 bases unmatched. Germline CDR1 MNHNS, CDR2 SASEGT. This CDR3 spans 17 amino acids. DNA for the CDR3: TGTGCCAGCAGTGAAGAGATCTGGACAGGGGGGAGAGAGACCCAGTACTTC. Translating gives CASSEEIWTGGRETQYF.

This clone was seen a few times. V is TRBV28 and J is TRBJ1-4; TRBD1 aligns across 7 bases. The CDR3 consists of 15 residues. J lost 0 bases, V lost 6 bases, and 4 bases had no gene match. Looked up from germline, CDR1 is MDHEN and CDR2 is SYDVKM. The CDR3 DNA reads as TGTGCCAGCAGCTCCGGACAGGCAACTAATGAAAAACTGTTTTTT. It is translated as CASSSGQATNEKLFF.

There are a few counts of this clone. The chain employs TRBV2 and TRBJ2-5, with D perhaps TRBD1 (6 bases). The DNA end lines up better with TRBJ2-7; the J call may be wrong. This CDR3 has 15 residues. Germline CDR1 reads SNHLY; CDR2 reads FYNNEI. The CDR3 DNA follows: TGTGCCAGCAGTGAAGCCAACAGGGAGTCCTACGAGCAGTACTTC. It translates to CASSEANRESYEQYF.